This T cell receptor (beta chain) comes out of a study of blood T cell repertoires in COVID-19. Between the trimmed V and J ends, which lost 4 bases and 0 bases, there was a span of 13 bases. Germline CDR1 LNHDA, CDR2 SQIVND (reference sequence). This CDR3 has 15 amino acids. Original data processing: Cell counts per sample came from amplifying reference gene primers. Clones were sequenced by immunoSEQ multiplex PCR, and TCRdb holds only the in-frame ones, with some missing. That table gives V, J and clone size, and the DNA gave D and trimming. Here the sample spans fewer than 350,000 clones, about 86% being singletons.

What was sequenced was PBMCs or T cells enriched from blood (not recorded which). The genes are TRBV19 and TRBJ2-7; possibly TRBD1 for D (5 bases). The clonotype originates from a woman in her 40s with acute COVID-19. As DNA, the CDR3 is TGTGCCAGTAGTAGCCGGGTAGGGGCCTCCTACGAGCAGTACTTC. Translation gives CASSSRVGASYEQYF.